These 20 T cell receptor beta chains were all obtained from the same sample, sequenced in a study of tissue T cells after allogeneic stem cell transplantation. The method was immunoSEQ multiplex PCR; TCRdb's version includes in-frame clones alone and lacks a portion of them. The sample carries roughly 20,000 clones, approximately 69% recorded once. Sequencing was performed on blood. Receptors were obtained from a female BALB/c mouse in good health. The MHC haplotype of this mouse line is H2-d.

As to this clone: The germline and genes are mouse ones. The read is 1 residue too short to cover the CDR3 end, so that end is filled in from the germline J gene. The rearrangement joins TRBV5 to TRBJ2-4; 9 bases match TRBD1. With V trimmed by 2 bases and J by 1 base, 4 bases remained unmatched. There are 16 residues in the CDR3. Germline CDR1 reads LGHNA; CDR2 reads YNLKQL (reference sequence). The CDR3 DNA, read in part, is TGTGCCAGCAGCCAAAACAGGGGGCGAGGTCAAAACACCTTGTAC. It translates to CASSQNRGRGQNTLY. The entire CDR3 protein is CASSQNRGRGQNTLYF.

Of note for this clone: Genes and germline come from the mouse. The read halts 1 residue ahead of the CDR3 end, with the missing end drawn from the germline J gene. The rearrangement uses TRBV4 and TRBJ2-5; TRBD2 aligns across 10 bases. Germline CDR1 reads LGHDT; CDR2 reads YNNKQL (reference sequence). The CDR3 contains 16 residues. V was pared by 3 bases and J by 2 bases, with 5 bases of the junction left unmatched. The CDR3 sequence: CASSYLGGLGQDTQYF. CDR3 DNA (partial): TGTGCCAGCAGCTATCTGGGGGGGCTGGGCCAAGACACCCAGTAC.

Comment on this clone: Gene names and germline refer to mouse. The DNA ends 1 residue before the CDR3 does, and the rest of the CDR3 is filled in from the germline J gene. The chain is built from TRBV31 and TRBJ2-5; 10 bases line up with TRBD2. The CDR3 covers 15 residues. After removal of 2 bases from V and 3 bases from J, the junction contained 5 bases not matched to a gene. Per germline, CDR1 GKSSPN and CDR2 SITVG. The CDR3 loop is CAWSIDWGAQDTQYF. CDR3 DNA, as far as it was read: TGTGCCTGGAGTATCGACTGGGGGGCTCAAGACACCCAGTAC.

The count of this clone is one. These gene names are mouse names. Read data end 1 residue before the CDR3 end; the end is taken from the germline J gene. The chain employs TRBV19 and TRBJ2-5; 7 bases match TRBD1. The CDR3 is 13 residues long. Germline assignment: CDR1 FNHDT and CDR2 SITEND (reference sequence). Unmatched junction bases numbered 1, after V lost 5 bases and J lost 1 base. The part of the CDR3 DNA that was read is TGTGCCAGCAGCGACAGGGACCAAGACACCCAGTAC. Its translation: CASSDRDQDTQY. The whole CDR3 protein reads CASSDRDQDTQYF.

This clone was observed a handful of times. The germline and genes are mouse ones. Partial CDR3 DNA: TGTGCTAGCAGTTTAGGGACAGGGAGTGCAGAAACGCTGTAT. It specifies CASSLGTGSAETLY. The whole CDR3 protein is CASSLGTGSAETLYF. J is TRBJ2-3 and V is TRBV29; the match to TRBD1 covers 9 bases. The read terminates 1 residue before the CDR3 end, so the remaining end is supplied by the germline J gene. The CDR3 spans 15 residues. The germline V gene encodes CDR1 MSHET and CDR2 SYDVDS. The junction had 0 bases not matched to a gene; V was cut back by 2 bases and J by 0 bases. The whole variable domain, filled in from reference TRBV29 and TRBJ2-3, reads DMKVTQMPRYLIKRMGENVLLECGQDMSHETMYWYRQDPGLGLQLIYISYDVDSNSEGDIPKGYRVSRKKREHFSLILDSAKTNQTSVYFCASSLGTGSAETLYFGSGTRLTVL.

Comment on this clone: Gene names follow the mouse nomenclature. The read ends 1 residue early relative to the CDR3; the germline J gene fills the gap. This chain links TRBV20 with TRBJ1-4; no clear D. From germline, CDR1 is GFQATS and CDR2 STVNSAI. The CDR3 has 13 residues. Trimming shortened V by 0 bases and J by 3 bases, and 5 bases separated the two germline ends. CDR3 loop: CGAREGANERLFF. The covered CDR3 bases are TGTGGTGCTAGGGAGGGTGCCAACGAAAGATTATTT.

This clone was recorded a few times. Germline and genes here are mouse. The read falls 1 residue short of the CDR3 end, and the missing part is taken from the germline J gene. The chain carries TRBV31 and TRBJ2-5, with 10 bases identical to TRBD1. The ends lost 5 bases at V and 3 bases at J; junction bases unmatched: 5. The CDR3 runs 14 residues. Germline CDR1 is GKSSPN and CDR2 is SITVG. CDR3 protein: CAWVLDRGQDTQYF. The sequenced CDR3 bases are TGTGCCTGGGTTTTGGACAGGGGGCAAGACACCCAGTAC.

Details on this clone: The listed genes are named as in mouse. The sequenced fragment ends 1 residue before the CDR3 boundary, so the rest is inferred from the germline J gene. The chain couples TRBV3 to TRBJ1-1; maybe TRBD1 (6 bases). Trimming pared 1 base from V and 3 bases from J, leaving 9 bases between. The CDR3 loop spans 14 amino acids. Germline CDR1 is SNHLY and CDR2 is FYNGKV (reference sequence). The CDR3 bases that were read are TGTGCCAGCAGCTTAGAACAGGGTTACACAGAAGTCTTC. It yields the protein CASSLEQGYTEVF. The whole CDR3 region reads CASSLEQGYTEVFF.

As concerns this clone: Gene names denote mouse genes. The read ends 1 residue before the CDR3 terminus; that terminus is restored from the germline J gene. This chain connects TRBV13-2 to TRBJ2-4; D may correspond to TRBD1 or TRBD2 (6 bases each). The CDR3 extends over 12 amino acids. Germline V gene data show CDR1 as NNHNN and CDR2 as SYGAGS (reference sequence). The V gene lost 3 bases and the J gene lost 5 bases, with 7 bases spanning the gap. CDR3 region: CASGGGRNTLYF. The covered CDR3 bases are TGTGCCAGCGGTGGGGGGCGAAACACCTTGTAC.

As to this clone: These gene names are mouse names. The CDR3: CTCSADRAEQFF. Partial CDR3 DNA: TGCACCTGCAGTGCAGATCGTGCTGAGCAGTTC. This rearrangement joins TRBV1 to TRBJ2-1; D uncertain. The CDR3 is cut off 1 residue early in the read; its end comes from the germline J gene. V shed 0 bases and J shed 6 bases, with 3 bases lying between them. Germline values: CDR1 NSQYPW, CDR2 LRSPGD (reference sequence). The length of the CDR3 is 12 residues.

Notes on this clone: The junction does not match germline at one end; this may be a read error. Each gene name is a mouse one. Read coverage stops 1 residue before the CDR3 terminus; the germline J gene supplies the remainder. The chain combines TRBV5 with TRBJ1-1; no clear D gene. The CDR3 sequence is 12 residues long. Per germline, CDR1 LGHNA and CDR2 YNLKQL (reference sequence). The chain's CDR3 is CASSQENREVFF. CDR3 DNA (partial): TGTGCCAGCAGCCAAGAGAACAGAGAAGTCTTC.

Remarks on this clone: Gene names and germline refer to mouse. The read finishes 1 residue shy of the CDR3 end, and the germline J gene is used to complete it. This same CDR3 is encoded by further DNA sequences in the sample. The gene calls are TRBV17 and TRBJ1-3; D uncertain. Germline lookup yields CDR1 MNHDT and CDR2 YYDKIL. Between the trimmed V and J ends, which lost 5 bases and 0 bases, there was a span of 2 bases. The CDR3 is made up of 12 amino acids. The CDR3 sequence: CASSVSGNTLYF. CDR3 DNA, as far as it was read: TGTGCTAGCAGTGTTTCTGGAAATACGCTCTAT.

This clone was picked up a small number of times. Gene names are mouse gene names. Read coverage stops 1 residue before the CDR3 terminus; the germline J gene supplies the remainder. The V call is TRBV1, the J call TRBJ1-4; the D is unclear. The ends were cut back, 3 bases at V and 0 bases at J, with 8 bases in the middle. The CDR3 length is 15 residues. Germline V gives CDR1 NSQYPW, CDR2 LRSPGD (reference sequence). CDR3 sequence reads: CTCSANGVSNERLFF. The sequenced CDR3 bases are TGCACCTGCAGTGCTAACGGGGTTTCCAACGAAAGATTATTT.

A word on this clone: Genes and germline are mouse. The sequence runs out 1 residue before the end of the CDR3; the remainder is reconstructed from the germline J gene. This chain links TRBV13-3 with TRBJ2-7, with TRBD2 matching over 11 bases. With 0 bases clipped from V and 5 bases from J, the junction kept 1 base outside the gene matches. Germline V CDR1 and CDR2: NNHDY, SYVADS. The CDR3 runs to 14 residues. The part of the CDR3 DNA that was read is TGTGCCAGCAGTGATGTGGGACTGGGGGATGAACAGTAC. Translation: CASSDVGLGDEQY. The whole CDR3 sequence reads CASSDVGLGDEQYF.

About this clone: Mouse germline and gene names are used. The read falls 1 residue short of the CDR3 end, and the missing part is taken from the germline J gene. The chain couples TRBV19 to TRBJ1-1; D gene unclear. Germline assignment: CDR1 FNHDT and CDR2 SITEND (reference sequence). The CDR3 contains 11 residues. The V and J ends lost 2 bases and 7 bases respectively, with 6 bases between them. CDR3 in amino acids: CASSIQVEVFF. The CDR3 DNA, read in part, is TGTGCCAGCAGTATCCAGGTAGAAGTCTTC.

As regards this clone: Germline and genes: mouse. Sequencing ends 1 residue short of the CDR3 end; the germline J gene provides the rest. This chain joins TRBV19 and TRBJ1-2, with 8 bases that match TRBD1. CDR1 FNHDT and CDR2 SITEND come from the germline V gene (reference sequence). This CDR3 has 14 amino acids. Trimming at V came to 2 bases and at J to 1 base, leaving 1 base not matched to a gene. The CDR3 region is CASSIGTGNSDYTF. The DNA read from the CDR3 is TGTGCCAGCAGTATTGGGACAGGAAACTCCGACTACACC.

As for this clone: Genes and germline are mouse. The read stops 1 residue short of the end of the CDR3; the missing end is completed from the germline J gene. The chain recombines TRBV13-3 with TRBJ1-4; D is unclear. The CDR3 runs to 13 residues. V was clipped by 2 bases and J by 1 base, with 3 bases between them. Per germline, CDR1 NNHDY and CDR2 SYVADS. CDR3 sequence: CASSESSNERLFF. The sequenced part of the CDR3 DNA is TGTGCCAGCAGTGAAAGTTCCAACGAAAGATTATTT.

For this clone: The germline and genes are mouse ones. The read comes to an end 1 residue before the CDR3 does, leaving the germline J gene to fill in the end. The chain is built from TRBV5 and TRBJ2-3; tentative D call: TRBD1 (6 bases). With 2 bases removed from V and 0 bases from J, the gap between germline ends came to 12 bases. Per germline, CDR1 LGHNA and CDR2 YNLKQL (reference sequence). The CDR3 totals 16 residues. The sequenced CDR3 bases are TGTGCCAGCAGCCAAACCGGGACAACTAGTGCAGAAACGCTGTAT. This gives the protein CASSQTGTTSAETLY. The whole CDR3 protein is CASSQTGTTSAETLYF.

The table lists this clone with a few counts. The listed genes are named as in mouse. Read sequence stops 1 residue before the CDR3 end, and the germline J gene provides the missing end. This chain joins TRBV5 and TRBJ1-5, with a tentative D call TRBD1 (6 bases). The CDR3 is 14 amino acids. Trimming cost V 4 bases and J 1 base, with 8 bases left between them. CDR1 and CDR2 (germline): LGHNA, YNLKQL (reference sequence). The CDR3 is CASSLGTNNQAPLF. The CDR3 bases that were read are TGTGCCAGCAGCCTCGGGACAAACAACCAGGCTCCGCTT.

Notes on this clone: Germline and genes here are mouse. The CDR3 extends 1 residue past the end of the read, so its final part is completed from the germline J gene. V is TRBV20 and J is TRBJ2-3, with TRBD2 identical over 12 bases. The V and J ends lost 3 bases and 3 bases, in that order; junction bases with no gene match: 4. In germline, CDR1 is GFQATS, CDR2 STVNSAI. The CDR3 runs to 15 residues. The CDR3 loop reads CGASDWGGAAETLYF. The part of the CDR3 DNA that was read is TGTGGTGCTAGCGACTGGGGGGGCGCCGCAGAAACGCTGTAT. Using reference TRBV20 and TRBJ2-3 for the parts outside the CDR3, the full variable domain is GALVYQYPRRTICKSGTSMRMECQAVGFQATSVAWYRQSPQKTFELIALSTVNSAIKYEQNFTQEKFPISHPNLSFSSMTVLNAYLEDRGLYLCGASDWGGAAETLYFGSGTRLTVL.